Presented here are 5 T cell receptor beta chains from one specimen sequenced in a study of molecular identifiers for immune sequencing clone quantification. TCRdb recomputed calls from the PCR reads with MiXCR, one row per CDR3 protein. The table has tens of thousands of distinct CDR3 sequences, around 18% seen once. The sample comprised naive CD8+ T cells from blood, with Jurkat cell RNA spiked in. Specified subset: FACS-sorted CD8+CD4-CCR7+CD45RA+ naive T cells. The receptors come from a human donor in good health. Some libraries in this study had Jurkat cell RNA spiked in.

The rearrangement joins TRBV27 to TRBJ2-7; no definite D call. In germline, CDR1 is MNHEY, CDR2 SMNVEV (reference sequence). Between the trimmed V and J ends, which lost 3 bases and 7 bases, there was a span of 16 bases. This CDR3 is built from 14 residues. Here the CDR3 reads CASSFTGPLREQYF. The CDR3 DNA reads as TGTGCCAGCAGTTTTACTGGACCGCTTCGGGAGCAGTACTTC.

As regards this clonotype: The conserved phenylalanine or tryptophan is not found at the CDR3 terminus, so this likely reflects a read error. The gene calls are TRBV10-3 and TRBJ2-1; 7 positions agree with TRBD1. The V gene end was trimmed by 4 bases and the J gene end by 9 bases; junction bases not matched to a gene: 12. Germline CDR1 reads ENHRY; CDR2 reads SYGVKD. This CDR3 region has 15 residues. The DNA for the CDR3 is TGTGCCATCAGTGGACGGGGTGACAGGGACGTTGAGCAGTTCCTC. It translates to CAISGRGDRDVEQFL.

This clonotype was observed many times. This chain links TRBV25-1 with TRBJ2-2; D remains ambiguous. V gave up 8 bases and J gave up 0 bases, with 10 bases separating them. Germline V gives CDR1 MGHDK, CDR2 SYGVNS. The CDR3 has 14 residues. The CDR3 protein is CASQPATNTGELFF. In nucleotides, the CDR3 is TGTGCCAGCCAGCCAGCAACGAACACCGGGGAGCTGTTTTTT. The full variable domain, completed using reference TRBV25-1 and TRBJ2-2, is EADIYQTPRYLVIGTGKKITLECSQTMGHDKMYWYQQDPGMELHLIHYSYGVNSTEKGDLSSESTVSRIRTEHFPLTLESARPSHTSQYLCASQPATNTGELFFGEGSRLTVL.

This clonotype was seen a single time. This may be a read error, as it is one base from a much larger clone. V is TRBV14 and J is TRBJ2-4; D is undetermined. This CDR3 region has 12 residues. In germline, CDR1 is SGHDN, CDR2 FVKESK. The CDR3 here is CAGSQDLRIQYF. The CDR3 DNA sequence: TGTGCCGGCAGCCAAGATCTGCGCATTCAGTACTTC.

This clonotype was observed a handful of times. This may be a read error: a much more frequent sequence differs by one nucleotide. This chain links TRBV10-2 with TRBJ2-4; perhaps TRBD1 as D (6 bases). Per germline, CDR1 WSHSY and CDR2 SAAADI. The length of the CDR3 is 17 residues. CDR3 sequence (DNA): TGCGCCAGCAGTGAGCCCCGGGACACCCTAGCCAAAAACACTCAGTACTTC. Its protein product is CASSEPRDTLAKNTQYF.